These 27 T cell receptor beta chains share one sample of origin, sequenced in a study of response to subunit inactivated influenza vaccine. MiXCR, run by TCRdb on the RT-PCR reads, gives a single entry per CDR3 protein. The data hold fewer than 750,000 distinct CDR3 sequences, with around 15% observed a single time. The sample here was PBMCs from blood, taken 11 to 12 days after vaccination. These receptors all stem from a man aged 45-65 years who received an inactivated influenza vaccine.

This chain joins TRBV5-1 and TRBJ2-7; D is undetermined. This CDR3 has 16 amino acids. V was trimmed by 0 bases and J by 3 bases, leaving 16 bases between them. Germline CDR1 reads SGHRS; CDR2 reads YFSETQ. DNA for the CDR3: TGCGCCAGCAGCTTGGGGCCTTTGCTACCGAGCTACGAGCAGTACTTC. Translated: CASSLGPLLPSYEQYF.

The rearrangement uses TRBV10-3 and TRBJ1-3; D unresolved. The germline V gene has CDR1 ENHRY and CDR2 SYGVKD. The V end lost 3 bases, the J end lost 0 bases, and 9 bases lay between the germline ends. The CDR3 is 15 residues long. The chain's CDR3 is CAISEGGSSGNTIYF. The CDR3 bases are TGTGCCATCAGTGAAGGAGGGAGCTCTGGAAACACCATATATTTT.

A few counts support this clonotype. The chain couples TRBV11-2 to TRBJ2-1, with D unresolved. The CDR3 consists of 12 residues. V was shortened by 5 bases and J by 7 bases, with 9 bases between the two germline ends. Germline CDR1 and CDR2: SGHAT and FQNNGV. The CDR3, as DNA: TGTGCCAGCAGCGTCCAGAGGAATGAGCAGTTCTTC. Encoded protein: CASSVQRNEQFF.

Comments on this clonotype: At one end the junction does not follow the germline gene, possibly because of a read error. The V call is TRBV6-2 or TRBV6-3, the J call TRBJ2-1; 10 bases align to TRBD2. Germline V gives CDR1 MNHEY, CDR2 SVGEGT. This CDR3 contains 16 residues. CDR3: CASSYPTSGPYSEQFF. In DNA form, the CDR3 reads TGTGCCAGCAGTTACCCGACTAGCGGGCCCTACAGTGAGCAGTTCTTC.

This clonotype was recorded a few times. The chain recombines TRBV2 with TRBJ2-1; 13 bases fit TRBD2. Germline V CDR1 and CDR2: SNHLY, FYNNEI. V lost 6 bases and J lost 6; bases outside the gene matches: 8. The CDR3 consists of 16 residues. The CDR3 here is CASRTTSGRGSNEQFF. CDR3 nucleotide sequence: TGTGCCAGCAGGACAACTAGCGGGAGGGGCAGCAATGAGCAGTTCTTC.

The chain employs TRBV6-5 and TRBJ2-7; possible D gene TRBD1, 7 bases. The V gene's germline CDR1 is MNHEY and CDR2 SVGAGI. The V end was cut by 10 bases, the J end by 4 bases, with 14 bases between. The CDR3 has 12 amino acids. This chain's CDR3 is CATGDRPYEQYF. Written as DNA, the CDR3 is TGTGCCACGGGGGACAGACCTTACGAGCAGTACTTC.

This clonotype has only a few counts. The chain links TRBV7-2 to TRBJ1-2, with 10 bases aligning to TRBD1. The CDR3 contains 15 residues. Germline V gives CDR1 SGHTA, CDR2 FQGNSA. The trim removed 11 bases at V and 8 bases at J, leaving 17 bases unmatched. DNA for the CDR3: TGTGCCGGCTCCCGCCCGGGACAGGGGTTAAAGGGCTACACCTTC. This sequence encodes CAGSRPGQGLKGYTF.

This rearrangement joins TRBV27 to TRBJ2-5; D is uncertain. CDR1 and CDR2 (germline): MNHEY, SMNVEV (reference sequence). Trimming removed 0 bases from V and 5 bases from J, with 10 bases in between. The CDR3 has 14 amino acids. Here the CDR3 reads CASSLSVVGETQYF. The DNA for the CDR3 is TGTGCCAGCAGTTTATCGGTGGTGGGGGAGACCCAGTACTTC.

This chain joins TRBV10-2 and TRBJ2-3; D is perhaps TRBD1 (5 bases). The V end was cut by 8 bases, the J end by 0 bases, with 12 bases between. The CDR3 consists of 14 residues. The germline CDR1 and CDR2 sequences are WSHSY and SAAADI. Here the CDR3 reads CASGAPQSTDTQYF. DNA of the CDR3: TGCGCCAGCGGGGCCCCACAAAGCACAGATACGCAGTATTTT.

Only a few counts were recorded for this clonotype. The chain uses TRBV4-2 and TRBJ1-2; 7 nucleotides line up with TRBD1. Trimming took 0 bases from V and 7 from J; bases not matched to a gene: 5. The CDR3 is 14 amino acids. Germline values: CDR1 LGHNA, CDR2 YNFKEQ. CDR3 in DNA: TGTGCCAGCAGCCAAGATTCGCAGGGGGGTGGCTACACCTTC. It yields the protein CASSQDSQGGGYTF.

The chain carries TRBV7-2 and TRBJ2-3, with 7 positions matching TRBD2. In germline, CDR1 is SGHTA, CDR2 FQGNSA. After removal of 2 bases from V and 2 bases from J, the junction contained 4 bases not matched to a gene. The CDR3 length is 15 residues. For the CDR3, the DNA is TGTGCCAGCAGCTTACGCGGGAGTGTCACAGATACGCAGTATTTT. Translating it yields CASSLRGSVTDTQYF.

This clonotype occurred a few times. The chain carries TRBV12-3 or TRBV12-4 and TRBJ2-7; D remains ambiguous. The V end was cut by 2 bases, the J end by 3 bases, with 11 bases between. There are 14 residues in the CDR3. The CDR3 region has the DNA TGTGCCAGCAGTTTACGGACGACGGGCTACGAGCAGTACTTC. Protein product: CASSLRTTGYEQYF.

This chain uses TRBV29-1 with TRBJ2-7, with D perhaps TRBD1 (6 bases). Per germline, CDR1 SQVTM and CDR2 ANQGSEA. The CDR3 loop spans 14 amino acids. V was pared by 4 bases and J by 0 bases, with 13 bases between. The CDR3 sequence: CSVAHGQNSYEQYF. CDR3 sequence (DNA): TGCAGCGTTGCTCACGGACAGAACTCCTACGAGCAGTACTTC.

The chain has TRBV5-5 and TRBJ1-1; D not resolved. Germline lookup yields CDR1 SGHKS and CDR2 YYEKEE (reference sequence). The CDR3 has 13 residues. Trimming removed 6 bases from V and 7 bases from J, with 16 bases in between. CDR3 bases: TGTGCCAGCACTCGGACCTTCCTCCTTGAAGCTTTCTTT. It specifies CASTRTFLLEAFF. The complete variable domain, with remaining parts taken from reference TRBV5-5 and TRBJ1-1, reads DAGVTQSPTHLIKTRGQQVTLRCSPISGHKSVSWYQQVLGQGPQFIFQYYEKEERGRGNFPDRFSARQFPNYSSELNVNALLLGDSALYLCASTRTFLLEAFFGQGTRLTVV.

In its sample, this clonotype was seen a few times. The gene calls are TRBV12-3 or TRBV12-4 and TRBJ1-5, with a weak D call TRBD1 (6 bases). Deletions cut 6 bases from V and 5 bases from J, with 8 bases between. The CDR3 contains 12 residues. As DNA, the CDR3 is TGTGCCAGCAGGTCAGGGGATCAGCCCCAGCATTTT. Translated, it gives CASRSGDQPQHF.

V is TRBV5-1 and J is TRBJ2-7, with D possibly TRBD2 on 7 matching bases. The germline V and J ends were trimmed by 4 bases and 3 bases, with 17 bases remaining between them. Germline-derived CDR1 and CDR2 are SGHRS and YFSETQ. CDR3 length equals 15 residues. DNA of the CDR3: TGCGCCAGCAGCAGAGGGGGGGAAGACAACTACGAGCAGTACTTC. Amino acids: CASSRGGEDNYEQYF.

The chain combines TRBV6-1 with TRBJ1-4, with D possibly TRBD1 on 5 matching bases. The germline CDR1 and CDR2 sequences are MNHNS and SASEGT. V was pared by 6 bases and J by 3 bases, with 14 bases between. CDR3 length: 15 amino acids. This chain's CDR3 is CASSTTGGANEKLFF. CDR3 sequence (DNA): TGTGCCAGCAGCACAACAGGAGGGGCTAATGAAAAACTGTTTTTT.

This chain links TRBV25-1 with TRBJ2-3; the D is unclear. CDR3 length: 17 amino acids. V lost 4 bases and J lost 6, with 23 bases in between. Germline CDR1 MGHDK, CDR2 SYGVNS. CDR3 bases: TGTGCCAGCAGTGGGGCTCTACCTTTGGGTGCCTCCGATACGCAGTATTTT. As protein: CASSGALPLGASDTQYF.

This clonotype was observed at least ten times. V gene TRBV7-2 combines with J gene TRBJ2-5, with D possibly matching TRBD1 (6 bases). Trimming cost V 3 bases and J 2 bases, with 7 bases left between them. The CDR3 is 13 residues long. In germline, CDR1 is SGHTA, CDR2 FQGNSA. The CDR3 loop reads CASSFGQQETQYF. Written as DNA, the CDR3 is TGTGCCAGCAGCTTTGGACAGCAAGAGACCCAGTACTTC.

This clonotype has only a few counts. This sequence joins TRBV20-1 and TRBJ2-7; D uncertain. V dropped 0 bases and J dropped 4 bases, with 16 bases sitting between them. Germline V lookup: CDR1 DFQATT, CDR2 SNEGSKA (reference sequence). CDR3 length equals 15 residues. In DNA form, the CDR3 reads TGCAGTGCTAGAGATCGAGCCAAGAAGGTTTACGAGCAGTACTTC. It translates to CSARDRAKKVYEQYF.

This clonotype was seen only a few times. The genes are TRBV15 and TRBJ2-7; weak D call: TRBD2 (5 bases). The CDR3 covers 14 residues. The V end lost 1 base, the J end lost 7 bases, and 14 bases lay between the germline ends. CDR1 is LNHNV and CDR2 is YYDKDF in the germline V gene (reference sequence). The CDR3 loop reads CATSRVVVGEEQYF. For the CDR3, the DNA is TGTGCCACCAGCAGAGTAGTCGTCGGGGAAGAGCAGTACTTC.

CDR3 loop: CSAKHRDGNNEQFF. In DNA, the CDR3 is TGCAGTGCTAAACACCGGGACGGCAACAATGAGCAGTTCTTC. The gene calls are TRBV20-1 and TRBJ2-1; possibly TRBD1 or TRBD2 for D (5 bases each). Trimming left V 4 bases short and J 5 bases short, with 15 bases between. The CDR3 runs to 14 residues. Germline loops: CDR1 DFQATT, CDR2 SNEGSKA (reference sequence).

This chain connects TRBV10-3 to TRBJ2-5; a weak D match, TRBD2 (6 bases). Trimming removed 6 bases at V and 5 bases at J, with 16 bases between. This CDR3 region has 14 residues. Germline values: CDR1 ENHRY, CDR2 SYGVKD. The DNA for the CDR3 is TGTGCCATCAGGGCCGGGACTTTACGGGAGACCCAGTACTTC. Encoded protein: CAIRAGTLRETQYF.

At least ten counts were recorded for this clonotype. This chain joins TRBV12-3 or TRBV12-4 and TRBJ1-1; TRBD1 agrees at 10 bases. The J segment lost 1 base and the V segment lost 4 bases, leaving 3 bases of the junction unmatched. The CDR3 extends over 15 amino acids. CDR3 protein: CASSSRTGGNTEAFF. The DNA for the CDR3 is TGTGCCAGCAGTTCGCGGACAGGGGGGAACACTGAAGCTTTCTTT.

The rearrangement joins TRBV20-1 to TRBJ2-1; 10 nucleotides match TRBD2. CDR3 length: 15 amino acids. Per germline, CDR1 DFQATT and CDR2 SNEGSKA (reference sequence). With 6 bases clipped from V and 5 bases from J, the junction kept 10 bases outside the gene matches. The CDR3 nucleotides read TGCAGTGCCCCGCCCGCAGCGGGAGGGAACAATGAGCAGTTCTTC. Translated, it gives CSAPPAAGGNNEQFF.

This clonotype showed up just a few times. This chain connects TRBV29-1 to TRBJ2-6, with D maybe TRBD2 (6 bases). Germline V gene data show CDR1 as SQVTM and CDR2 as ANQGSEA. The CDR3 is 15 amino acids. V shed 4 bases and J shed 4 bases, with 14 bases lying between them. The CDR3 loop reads CSVAFAGPGANVLTF. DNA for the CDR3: TGCAGCGTTGCCTTCGCGGGGCCGGGGGCCAACGTCCTGACTTTC.

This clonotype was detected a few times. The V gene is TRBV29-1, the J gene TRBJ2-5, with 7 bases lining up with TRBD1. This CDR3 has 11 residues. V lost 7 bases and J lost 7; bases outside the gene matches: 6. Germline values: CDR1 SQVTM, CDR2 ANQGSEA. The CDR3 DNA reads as TGCAGCGCTAGACAGGGTCGGACCCAGTACTTC. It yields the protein CSARQGRTQYF. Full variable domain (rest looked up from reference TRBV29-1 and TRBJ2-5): SAVISQKPSRDICQRGTSLTIQCQVDSQVTMMFWYRQQPGQSLTLIATANQGSEATYESGFVIDKFPISRPNLTFSTLTVSNMSPEDSSIYLCSARQGRTQYFGPGTRLLVL.